This T cell receptor beta chain was identified in a study of T cell changes during pregnancy in multiple sclerosis. Generated by immunoSEQ multiplex PCR, the TCRdb table keeps only in-frame clones and is missing some. This sample has 75,000 to 95,000 clones; 92% occur once, and the top ten carry approximately 2%. The sequence derives from a female donor with multiple sclerosis, enrolled in a pregnancy study. The sample was peripheral blood, taken after pregnancy.

The CDR3 loop is CAWTGQGNSYNEQFF. CDR3 DNA: TGTGCCTGGACCGGACAGGGCAACTCCTACAATGAGCAGTTCTTC. The chain carries TRBV30 and TRBJ2-1; 8 bases agree with TRBD1. CDR3 length: 15 amino acids. Unmatched junction bases numbered 5, after V lost 4 bases and J lost 0 bases. Germline CDR1 is GTSNPN and CDR2 is SVGIG (reference sequence).